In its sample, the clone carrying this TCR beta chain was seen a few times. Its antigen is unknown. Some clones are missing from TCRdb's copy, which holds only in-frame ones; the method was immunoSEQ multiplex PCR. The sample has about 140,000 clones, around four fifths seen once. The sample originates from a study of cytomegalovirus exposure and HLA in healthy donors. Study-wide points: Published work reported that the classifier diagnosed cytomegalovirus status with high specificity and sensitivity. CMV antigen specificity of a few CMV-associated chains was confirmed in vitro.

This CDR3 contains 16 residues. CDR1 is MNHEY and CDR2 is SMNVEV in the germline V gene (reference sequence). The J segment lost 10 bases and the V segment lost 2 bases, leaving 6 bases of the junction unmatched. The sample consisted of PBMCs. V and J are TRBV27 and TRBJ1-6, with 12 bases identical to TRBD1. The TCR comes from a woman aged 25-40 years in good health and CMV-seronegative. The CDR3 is CASSLRGQGAGSPLHF. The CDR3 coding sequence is TGTGCCAGCAGTTTAAGGGGACAGGGGGCAGGGTCACCCCTCCACTTT.